The 22 T cell receptor beta chains reported below all come from one sample, sequenced in a study of blood T cell repertoires in COVID-19. TCRdb's table, derived via immunoSEQ multiplex PCR, lists solely in-frame clones and lacks some. The repertoire includes under 350,000 clones, 80% to 90% of them detected once, and about 4.2% sits in the top ten. The specimen sequenced was PBMCs or T cells enriched from blood (not recorded which). The receptors here all came from a man aged 25 to 40 who had recovered from COVID-19.

The CDR3 coding sequence is TGTGCCAGCAGTCCTCGCACCGACAGGGTCGCGCAGTTCTTC. Residues: CASSPRTDRVAQFF. The rearrangement uses TRBV28 and TRBJ2-1, with 7 nucleotides matching TRBD1. The germline V gene encodes CDR1 MDHEN and CDR2 SYDVKM. This CDR3 is 14 amino acids long. J lost 12 bases, V lost 5 bases, and 13 bases had no gene match. Together with reference TRBV28 and TRBJ2-1, the CDR3 gives the full variable domain: DVKVTQSSRYLVKRTGEKVFLECVQDMDHENMFWYRQDPGLGLRLIYFSYDVKMKEKGDIPEGYSVSREKKERFSLILESASTNQTSMYLCASSPRTDRVAQFFGPGTRLTVL.

The rearrangement links TRBV2 to TRBJ1-5; no reliable D call. The CDR3 runs to 13 residues. V lost 6 bases and J lost 5, with 11 bases in between. Germline CDR1 reads SNHLY; CDR2 reads FYNNEI. The CDR3 spells CASRKEQYQPQHF. CDR3 nucleotides: TGTGCCAGCAGAAAAGAACAGTATCAGCCCCAGCATTTT.

V is TRBV21-1 and J is TRBJ1-3; the table's D call, TRBD1, has no DNA check behind it. TRBV21-1 is a known pseudogene. The CDR3 consists of 20 residues. The CDR3 sequence is CASSTHNFSGTGISGNTIYF. The CDR3 nucleotides read TGTGCCAGCAGCACACACAATTTCTCCGGGACAGGGATCTCTGGAAACACCATATATTTT.

The rearrangement joins TRBV6-5 to TRBJ1-3; 7 bases align to TRBD1. The CDR3 covers 15 residues. The V segment lost 6 bases and the J segment 0 bases; nucleotides outside the gene matches: 5. The V gene's germline CDR1 is MNHEY and CDR2 SVGAGI. The CDR3 loop is CASRPDRASGNTIYF. The CDR3 DNA reads as TGTGCCAGCAGGCCCGACAGGGCCTCTGGAAACACCATATATTTT.

V gene TRBV19 combines with J gene TRBJ2-7, with 9 bases fitting TRBD2. Germline V gene data show CDR1 as LNHDA and CDR2 as SQIVND (reference sequence). V lost 7 bases, J lost 0 bases, and 16 bases stayed unmatched. This CDR3 comprises 18 residues. The CDR3 spells CASKRVDRASGASYEQYF. CDR3 DNA sequence: TGTGCCAGTAAGAGGGTGGATCGGGCTAGCGGGGCCTCCTACGAGCAGTACTTC.

This clone was observed a handful of times. The V and J genes are TRBV10-1 and TRBJ2-7; TRBD2 aligns across 7 bases. With 3 bases clipped from V and 6 bases from J, the junction kept 5 bases outside the gene matches. CDR1 and CDR2 (germline): WNHNN, SYGVQD (reference sequence). CDR3 length: 13 amino acids. The CDR3 reads CASSELARGEQYF. The CDR3 DNA follows: TGCGCCAGCAGTGAACTAGCGAGGGGCGAGCAGTACTTC.

This chain joins TRBV5-4 and TRBJ2-6, with D possibly TRBD2 on 6 matching bases. The CDR3 runs 14 residues. Germline values: CDR1 SGHNT, CDR2 YYREEE (reference sequence). V was cut by 7 bases and J by 2 bases, with 10 bases left in between. The CDR3 region is CASGGRAGANVLTF. The DNA of the CDR3 is TGTGCCAGCGGGGGGAGAGCTGGGGCCAACGTCCTGACTTTC.

The J gene is TRBJ2-7, the V gene TRBV5-4, with D perhaps TRBD2 (7 bases). Germline assignment: CDR1 SGHNT and CDR2 YYREEE (reference sequence). This CDR3 comprises 14 residues. Trimming pared 0 bases from V and 4 bases from J, leaving 11 bases between. The CDR3 DNA reads TGTGCCAGCAGCTTGGAAGGGGGAGGGTACGAGCAGTACTTC. It yields the protein CASSLEGGGYEQYF.

This rearrangement joins TRBV24-1 to TRBJ2-1; 7 nucleotides align to TRBD2. CDR1 is KGHDR and CDR2 is SFDVKD in the germline V gene. Unmatched junction bases numbered 7, after V lost 9 bases and J lost 9 bases. The CDR3 consists of 12 residues. The CDR3, as DNA: TGTGCCACCGGACTAGTTTTCGGTGAGCAGTTCTTC. This gives the protein CATGLVFGEQFF.

The rearrangement links TRBV13 to TRBJ2-5; D gene uncertain. The V gene lost 5 bases and the J gene lost 5 bases, with 15 bases spanning the gap. The CDR3 length is 14 residues. Looked up from germline, CDR1 is PRHDT and CDR2 is FYEKMQ (reference sequence). CDR3: CASSDLGAKETQYF. CDR3 nucleotides: TGTGCCAGCAGCGACCTAGGCGCGAAGGAGACCCAGTACTTC.

This clone occurred a few times. This sequence joins TRBV12-3 or TRBV12-4 and TRBJ1-1; TRBD1 agrees at 7 bases. This CDR3 comprises 13 residues. The V gene end was trimmed by 5 bases and the J gene end by 2 bases; junction bases not matched to a gene: 2. CDR3 region: CASSAGGNTEAFF. CDR3 DNA sequence: TGTGCCAGCAGTGCAGGGGGAAACACTGAAGCTTTCTTT.

V is TRBV10-3 and J is TRBJ1-4, with 8 bases lining up with TRBD1. From germline, CDR1 is ENHRY and CDR2 SYGVKD. After removal of 2 bases from V and 0 bases from J, the junction contained 8 bases not matched to a gene. This CDR3 is built from 18 residues. The DNA of the CDR3 is TGTGCCATCAGTGAGAACCAGGGGGCAGTAGCAACTAATGAAAAACTGTTTTTT. This sequence encodes CAISENQGAVATNEKLFF.

This chain uses TRBV15 with TRBJ1-5; D ambiguous. The germline V gene encodes CDR1 LNHNV and CDR2 YYDKDF (reference sequence). V lost 0 bases and J 2 bases, leaving 20 bases between the germline ends. The CDR3 sequence is 19 residues long. The CDR3 nucleotides are TGTGCCACCAGCAGAGATGGGTACGAGAATCCTAGCGGCAATCAGCCCCAGCATTTT. This encodes CATSRDGYENPSGNQPQHF.

This clone was recorded only once. V gene TRBV7-2 combines with J gene TRBJ1-4; D is unresolved. Germline V CDR1 and CDR2: SGHTA, FQGNSA. Trimming took off 2 bases at V and 6 bases at J, with 16 bases between the two ends. CDR3 size: 16 residues. CDR3 bases: TGTGCCAGCAGCTTAAGTGGACGCCTCGGGGATGAAAAACTGTTTTTT. Its protein is CASSLSGRLGDEKLFF. Full variable domain (outside the CDR3, taken from reference TRBV7-2 and TRBJ1-4): GAGVSQSPSNKVTEKGKDVELRCDPISGHTALYWYRQSLGQGLEFLIYFQGNSAPDKSGLPSDRFSAERTGGSVSTLTIQRTQQEDSAVYLCASSLSGRLGDEKLFFGSGTQLSVL.

The chain uses TRBV11-2 and TRBJ1-2; 8 bases are a match to TRBD1. V was pared by 1 base and J by 3 bases, with 10 bases of the junction left unmatched. The CDR3 extends over 17 amino acids. Germline V lookup: CDR1 SGHAT, CDR2 FQNNGV. The CDR3 DNA is TGTGCCAGCAGCTTAGGAGCCCCAGGGGGCCCCTACTATGGCTACACCTTC. Translating it yields CASSLGAPGGPYYGYTF.

The rearrangement uses TRBV15 and TRBJ2-3, with D uncertain. Trimming stripped 0 bases from V and 0 bases from J, with 10 bases between. The germline V gene has CDR1 LNHNV and CDR2 YYDKDF (reference sequence). This CDR3 contains 16 residues. The DNA for the CDR3 is TGTGCCACCAGCAGAGATCTACCCTTAAGCACAGATACGCAGTATTTT. Translating gives CATSRDLPLSTDTQYF.

The rearrangement links TRBV6-5 to TRBJ2-2, with D possibly matching TRBD1 (5 bases). V lost 4 bases and J lost 1, with 7 bases in between. The V gene's germline CDR1 is MNHEY and CDR2 SVGAGI. This CDR3 has 14 amino acids. This chain's CDR3 is CASSWGQNTGELFF. Here the CDR3 DNA reads TGTGCCAGCAGTTGGGGCCAGAACACCGGGGAGCTGTTTTTT.

This chain links TRBV5-1 with TRBJ2-7; TRBD1 aligns across 8 bases. The trim removed 0 bases at V and 3 bases at J, leaving 5 bases unmatched. This CDR3 is built from 15 residues. In germline, CDR1 is SGHRS, CDR2 YFSETQ. Here the CDR3 reads CASSLVGTGDYEQYF. CDR3 bases: TGCGCCAGCAGCTTGGTTGGGACAGGAGACTACGAGCAGTACTTC. Full variable domain (outside the CDR3, taken from reference TRBV5-1 and TRBJ2-7): KAGVTQTPRYLIKTRGQQVTLSCSPISGHRSVSWYQQTPGQGLQFLFEYFSETQRNKGNFPGRFSGRQFSNSRSEMNVSTLELGDSALYLCASSLVGTGDYEQYFGPGTRLTVT.

The J gene is TRBJ2-1, the V gene TRBV3-1 (or the pseudogene TRBV3-2); TRBD1 matches at 9 bases. Germline V CDR1 and CDR2: LGHDT, YNNKEL (reference sequence). The trim removed 0 bases at V and 6 bases at J, leaving 6 bases unmatched. The CDR3 consists of 16 residues. This chain's CDR3 is CASSQDITGGGNEQFF. The CDR3 bases are TGTGCCAGCAGCCAAGATATAACAGGGGGCGGCAATGAGCAGTTCTTC.

This chain joins TRBV28 and TRBJ2-4; 9 bases fit TRBD1. The CDR3 runs to 15 residues. V dropped 3 bases and J dropped 3; count of bases not matched to a gene: 3. Germline CDR1 reads MDHEN; CDR2 reads SYDVKM. CDR3 residues: CASSFQGQGKNIQYF. CDR3 in DNA: TGTGCCAGCAGTTTCCAGGGACAGGGCAAAAACATTCAGTACTTC.

V usage is TRBV7-2 and J usage is TRBJ2-7; D possibly corresponds to TRBD1 (6 bases). Germline values: CDR1 SGHTA, CDR2 FQGNSA. This CDR3 contains 16 residues. Deletions cut 1 base from V and 3 bases from J, with 16 bases between. CDR3 amino acids: CASSLDGRGQVYEQYF. The CDR3 coding sequence is TGTGCCAGCAGCTTAGACGGCAGGGGACAAGTCTACGAGCAGTACTTC. The variable domain in full, with the rest retrieved from reference TRBV7-2 and TRBJ2-7, is GAGVSQSPSNKVTEKGKDVELRCDPISGHTALYWYRQSLGQGLEFLIYFQGNSAPDKSGLPSDRFSAERTGGSVSTLTIQRTQQEDSAVYLCASSLDGRGQVYEQYFGPGTRLTVT.

The chain is built from TRBV7-8 and TRBJ2-7; 12 bases are shared with TRBD2. CDR1 is SGHVS and CDR2 is FQNEAQ in the germline V gene. The CDR3 consists of 16 residues. V gave up 1 base and J gave up 0 bases; unmatched junction bases: 1. The CDR3 DNA reads as TGTGCCAGCAGCTTAGGGGGACTAGCGGGCTCCTACGAGCAGTACTTC. Amino acid sequence: CASSLGGLAGSYEQYF.